This entry features one T cell receptor beta chain sequence. Its antigen is as yet unknown. Sequenced by immunoSEQ multiplex PCR; TCRdb stores in-frame clones only, minus some. This table holds more than 300,000 clones, 70% to 90% found once. The treatment denotes: around 19 received Ad26.COV2.S at low or high dose, single or two shots; 5 received placebo; per-sample allocation not given. Samples were taken on day 63 after the first vaccine or placebo injection. Vaccination employed an Ad26 vector expressing the Wuhan-strain SARS-CoV-2 spike. This entry belongs to a study of Ad26.COV2.S vaccination and SARS-CoV-2 variants. About the research overall: In the COV1001 trial, the donor was in the Ad26.COV2.S arm. Ad26.COV2.S, an intramuscular injection, was given once or twice 56 days apart. Findings of the study overall: Vaccinees displayed broader spike-specific TCR repertoires than placebo recipients.

This CDR3 region has 13 residues. Trimming took off 0 bases at V and 6 bases at J, with 8 bases between the two ends. Germline CDR1 reads MNHEY; CDR2 reads SVGEGT. The source was peripheral blood, collected in a trial of Ad26.COV2.S vaccine versus placebo. The V call is TRBV6-2 or TRBV6-3, the J call TRBJ2-5; D gene unclear. This sequence was found in a person between 18 and 65 years old who received the Ad26.COV2.S COVID-19 vaccine or a placebo. The CDR3 reads CASSYSPGKTQYF. For the CDR3, the DNA is TGTGCCAGCAGTTACTCTCCCGGAAAGACCCAGTACTTC.